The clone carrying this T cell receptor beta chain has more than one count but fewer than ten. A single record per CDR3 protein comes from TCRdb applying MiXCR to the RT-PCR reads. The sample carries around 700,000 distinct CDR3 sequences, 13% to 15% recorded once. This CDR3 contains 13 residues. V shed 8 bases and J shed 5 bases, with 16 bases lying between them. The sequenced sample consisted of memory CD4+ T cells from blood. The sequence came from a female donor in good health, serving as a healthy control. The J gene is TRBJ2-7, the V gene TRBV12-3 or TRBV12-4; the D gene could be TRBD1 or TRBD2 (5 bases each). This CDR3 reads CASGFRGVNEQYF. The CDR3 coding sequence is TGTGCCAGCGGGTTTAGGGGAGTAAACGAGCAGTACTTC.